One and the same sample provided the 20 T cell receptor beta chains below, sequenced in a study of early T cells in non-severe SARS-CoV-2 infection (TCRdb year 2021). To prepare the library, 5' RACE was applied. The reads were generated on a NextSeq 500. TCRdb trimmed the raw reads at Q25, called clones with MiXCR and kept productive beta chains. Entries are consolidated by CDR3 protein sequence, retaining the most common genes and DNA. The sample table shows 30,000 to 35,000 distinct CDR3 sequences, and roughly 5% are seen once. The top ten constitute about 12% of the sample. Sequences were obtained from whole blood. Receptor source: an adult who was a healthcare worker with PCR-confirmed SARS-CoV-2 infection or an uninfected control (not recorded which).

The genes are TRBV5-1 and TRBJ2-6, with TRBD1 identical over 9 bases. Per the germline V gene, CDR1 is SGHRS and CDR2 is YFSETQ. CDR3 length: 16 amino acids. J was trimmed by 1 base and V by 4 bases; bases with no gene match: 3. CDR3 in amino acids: CASSTGTGSGANVLTF. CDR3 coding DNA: TGCGCCAGCAGCACAGGGACAGGGTCTGGGGCCAACGTCCTGACTTTC.

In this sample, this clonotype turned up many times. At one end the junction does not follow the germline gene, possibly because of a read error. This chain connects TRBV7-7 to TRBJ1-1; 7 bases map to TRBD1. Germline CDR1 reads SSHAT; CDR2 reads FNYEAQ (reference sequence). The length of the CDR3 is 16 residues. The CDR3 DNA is TGTGCTAGCAGCCTCAGACAGGGAAGGGAGCAGTCTGAAGCTTTCTTT. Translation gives CASSLRQGREQSEAFF.

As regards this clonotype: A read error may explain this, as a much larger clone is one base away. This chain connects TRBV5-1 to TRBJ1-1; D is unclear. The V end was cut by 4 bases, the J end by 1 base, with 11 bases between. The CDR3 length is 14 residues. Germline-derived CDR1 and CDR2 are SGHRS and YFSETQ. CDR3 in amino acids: CASSLRRENTEAFF. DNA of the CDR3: TGCGCCAGCAGCCTGCGGCGGGAGAACACTGAAGCTTTCTTT.

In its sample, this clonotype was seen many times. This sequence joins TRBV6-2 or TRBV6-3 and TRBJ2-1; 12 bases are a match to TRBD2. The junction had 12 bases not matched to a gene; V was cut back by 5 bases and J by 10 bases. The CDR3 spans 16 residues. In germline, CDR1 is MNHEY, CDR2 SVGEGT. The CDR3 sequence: CASSPDSLAGGKEQFF. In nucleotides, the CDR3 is TGTGCCAGCAGTCCCGACTCACTAGCGGGGGGAAAGGAGCAGTTCTTC.

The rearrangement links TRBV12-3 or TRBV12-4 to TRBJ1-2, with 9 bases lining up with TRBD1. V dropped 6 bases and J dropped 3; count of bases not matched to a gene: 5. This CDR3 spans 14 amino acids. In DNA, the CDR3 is TGTGCCAGCAGAAGACAGGGGGAGGACTATGGCTACACCTTC. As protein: CASRRQGEDYGYTF.

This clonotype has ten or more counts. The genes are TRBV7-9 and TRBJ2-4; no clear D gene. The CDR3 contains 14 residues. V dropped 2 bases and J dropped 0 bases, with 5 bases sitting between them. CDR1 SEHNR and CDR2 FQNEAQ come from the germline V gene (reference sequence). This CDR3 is CASSLKGAKNIQYF. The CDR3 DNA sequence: TGTGCCAGCAGCTTAAAGGGAGCCAAAAACATTCAGTACTTC. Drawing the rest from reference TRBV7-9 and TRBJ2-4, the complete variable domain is DTGVSQNPRHKITKRGQNVTFRCDPISEHNRLYWYRQTLGQGPEFLTYFQNEAQLEKSRLLSDRFSAERPKGSFSTLEIQRTEQGDSAMYLCASSLKGAKNIQYFGAGTRLSVL.

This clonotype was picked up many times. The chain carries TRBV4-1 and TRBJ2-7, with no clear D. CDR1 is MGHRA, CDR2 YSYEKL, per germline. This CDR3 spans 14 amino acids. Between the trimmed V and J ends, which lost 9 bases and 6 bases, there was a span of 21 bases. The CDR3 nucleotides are TGCGCCAGTAAGCCGGCCAGGTATGTGAGCGAGCAGTACTTC. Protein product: CASKPARYVSEQYF.

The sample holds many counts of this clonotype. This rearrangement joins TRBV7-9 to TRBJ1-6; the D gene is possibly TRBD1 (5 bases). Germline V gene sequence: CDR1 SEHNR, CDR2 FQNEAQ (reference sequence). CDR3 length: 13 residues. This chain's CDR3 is CAGGGSYNSPLHF. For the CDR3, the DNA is TGTGCAGGCGGGGGCTCCTATAATTCACCCCTCCACTTT.

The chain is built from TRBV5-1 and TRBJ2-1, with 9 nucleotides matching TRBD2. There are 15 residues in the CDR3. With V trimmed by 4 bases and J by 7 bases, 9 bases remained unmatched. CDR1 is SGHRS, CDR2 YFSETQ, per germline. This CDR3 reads CASSPGLAGRNEQFF. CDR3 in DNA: TGCGCCAGCAGCCCGGGGCTAGCGGGGAGAAATGAGCAGTTCTTC.

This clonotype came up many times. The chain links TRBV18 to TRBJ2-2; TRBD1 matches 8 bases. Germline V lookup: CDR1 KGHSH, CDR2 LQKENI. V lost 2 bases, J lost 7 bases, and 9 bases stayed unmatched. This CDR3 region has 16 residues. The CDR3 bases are TGTGCCAGCTCACCAGGAGACAGGGGTTTGGACGGGGAGCTGTTTTTT. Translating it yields CASSPGDRGLDGELFF.

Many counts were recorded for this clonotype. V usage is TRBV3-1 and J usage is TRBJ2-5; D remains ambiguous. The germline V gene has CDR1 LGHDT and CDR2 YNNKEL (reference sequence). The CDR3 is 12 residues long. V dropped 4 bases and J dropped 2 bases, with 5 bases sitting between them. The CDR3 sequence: CASSPDQETQYF. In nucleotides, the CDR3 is TGTGCCAGCAGCCCGGATCAAGAGACCCAGTACTTC.

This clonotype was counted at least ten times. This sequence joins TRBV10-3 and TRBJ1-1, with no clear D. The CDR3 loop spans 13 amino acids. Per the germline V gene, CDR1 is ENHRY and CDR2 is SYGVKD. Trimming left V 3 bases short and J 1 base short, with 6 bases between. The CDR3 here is CAISESENTEAFF. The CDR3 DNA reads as TGTGCCATCAGTGAATCGGAGAACACTGAAGCTTTCTTT.

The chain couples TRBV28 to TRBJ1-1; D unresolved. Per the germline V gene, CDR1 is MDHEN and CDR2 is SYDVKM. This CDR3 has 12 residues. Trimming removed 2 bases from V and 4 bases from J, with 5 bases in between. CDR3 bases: TGTGCCAGCAGTTTACCGGGCACTGAAGCTTTCTTT. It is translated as CASSLPGTEAFF.

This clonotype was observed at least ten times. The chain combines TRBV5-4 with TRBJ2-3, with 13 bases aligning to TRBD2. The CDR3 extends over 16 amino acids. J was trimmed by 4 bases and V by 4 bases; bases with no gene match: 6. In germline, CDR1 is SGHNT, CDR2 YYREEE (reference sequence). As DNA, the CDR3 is TGTGCCAGCAGCACAAAACTAGCGGGAGGGCCAGATACGCAGTATTTT. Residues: CASSTKLAGGPDTQYF.

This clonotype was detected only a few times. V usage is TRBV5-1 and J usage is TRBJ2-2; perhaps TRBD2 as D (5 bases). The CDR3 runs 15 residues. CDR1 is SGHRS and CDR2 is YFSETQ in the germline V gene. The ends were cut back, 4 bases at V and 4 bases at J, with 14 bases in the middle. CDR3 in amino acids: CASSPEGLRTGELFF. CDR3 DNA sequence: TGCGCCAGCAGCCCAGAAGGACTCCGCACCGGGGAGCTGTTTTTT.

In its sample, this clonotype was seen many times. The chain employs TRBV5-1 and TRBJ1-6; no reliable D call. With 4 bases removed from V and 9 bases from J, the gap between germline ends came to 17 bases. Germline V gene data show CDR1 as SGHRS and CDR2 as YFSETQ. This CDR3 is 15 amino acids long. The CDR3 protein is CASSGPDGGISPLHF. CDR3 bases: TGCGCCAGCAGCGGCCCGGACGGAGGGATTTCACCCCTCCACTTT. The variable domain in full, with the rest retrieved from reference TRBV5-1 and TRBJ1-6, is KAGVTQTPRYLIKTRGQQVTLSCSPISGHRSVSWYQQTPGQGLQFLFEYFSETQRNKGNFPGRFSGRQFSNSRSEMNVSTLELGDSALYLCASSGPDGGISPLHFGNGTRLTVT.

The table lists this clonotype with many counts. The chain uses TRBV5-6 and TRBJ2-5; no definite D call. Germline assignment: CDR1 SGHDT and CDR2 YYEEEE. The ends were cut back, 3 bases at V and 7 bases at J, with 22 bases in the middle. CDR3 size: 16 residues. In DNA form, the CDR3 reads TGTGCCAGCAGCTCGCCCGGTCTTACACTCGTGGGGACCCAGTACTTC. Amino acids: CASSSPGLTLVGTQYF.

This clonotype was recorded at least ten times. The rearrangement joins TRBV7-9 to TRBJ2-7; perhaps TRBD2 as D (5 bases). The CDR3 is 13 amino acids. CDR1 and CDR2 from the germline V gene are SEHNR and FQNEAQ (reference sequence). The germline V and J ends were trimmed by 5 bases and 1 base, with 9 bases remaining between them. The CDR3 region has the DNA TGTGCCAGCAGCGTGACTAATTCCTACGAGCAGTACTTC. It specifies CASSVTNSYEQYF.

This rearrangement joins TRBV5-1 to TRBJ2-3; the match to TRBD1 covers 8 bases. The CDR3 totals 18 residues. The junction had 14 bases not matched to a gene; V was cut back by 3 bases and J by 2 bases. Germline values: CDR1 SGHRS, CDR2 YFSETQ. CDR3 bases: TGCGCCAGCAGCTACGGACAGGGAGCGGTGGCTAACACAGATACGCAGTATTTT. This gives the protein CASSYGQGAVANTDTQYF.

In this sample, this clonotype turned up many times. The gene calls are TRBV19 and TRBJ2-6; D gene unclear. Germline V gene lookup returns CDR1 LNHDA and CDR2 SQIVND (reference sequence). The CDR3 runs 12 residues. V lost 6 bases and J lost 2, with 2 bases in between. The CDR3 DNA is TGTGCCAGTAGCGCTGGGGCCAACGTCCTGACTTTC. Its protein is CASSAGANVLTF. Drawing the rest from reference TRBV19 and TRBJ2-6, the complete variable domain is DGGITQSPKYLFRKEGQNVTLSCEQNLNHDAMYWYRQDPGQGLRLIYYSQIVNDFQKGDIAEGYSVSREKKESFPLTVTSAQKNPTAFYLCASSAGANVLTFGAGSRLTVL.